This entry lists 24 T cell receptor beta chains sequenced from one sample in a study of cytomegalovirus exposure and HLA in healthy donors. The study ran its PCR with 60 Vbeta and 13 Jbeta primers. TCRdb keeps only in-frame clones here, not all; method: immunoSEQ multiplex PCR. The data contain roughly 140,000 clones, less than 65% of them singletons. Sequenced input: PBMCs. The receptors here all came from a woman in her 30s in good health and CMV-seropositive.

This clone was observed a handful of times. The chain carries TRBV18 and TRBJ1-4, with D maybe TRBD1 (6 bases). CDR3 size: 13 residues. Germline CDR1 is KGHSH and CDR2 is LQKENI. Trimming shortened V by 4 bases and J by 8 bases, and 11 bases separated the two germline ends. The CDR3, as DNA: TGTGCCAGCTCACAGGGGGTTCGGGAAAAACTGTTTTTT. Translating it yields CASSQGVREKLFF.

The chain is built from TRBV2 and TRBJ2-7, with TRBD2 matching over 10 bases. Germline V gene data show CDR1 as SNHLY and CDR2 as FYNNEI. Trimming at V came to 6 bases and at J to 3 bases, leaving 5 bases not matched to a gene. The CDR3 totals 14 residues. The CDR3 bases are TGTGCCAGCAGCCCTAGCGGGGGCCGCTACGAGCAGTACTTC. It translates to CASSPSGGRYEQYF. The variable domain in full, completed from reference TRBV2 and TRBJ2-7, reads EPEVTQTPSHQVTQMGQEVILRCVPISNHLYFYWYRQILGQKVEFLVSFYNNEISEKSEIFDDQFSVERPDGSNFTLKIRSTKLEDSAMYFCASSPSGGRYEQYFGPGTRLTVT.

The chain recombines TRBV6-5 with TRBJ1-2; the match to TRBD1 covers 11 bases. The CDR3 is 14 residues long. J lost 7 bases, V lost 8 bases, and 9 bases had no gene match. Germline loops: CDR1 MNHEY, CDR2 SVGAGI. CDR3: CASRGTGGTLGYTF. The CDR3 DNA reads as TGTGCCAGCCGAGGGACAGGGGGGACGCTTGGCTACACCTTC.

V gene TRBV28 combines with J gene TRBJ2-5; 8 bases agree with TRBD1. Germline trimming cut 8 bases from V and 0 bases from J; bases unmatched to any gene: 5. Germline V gives CDR1 MDHEN, CDR2 SYDVKM. The CDR3 has 14 amino acids. The CDR3 region is CASRTGTHQETQYF. The CDR3 DNA is TGTGCCAGCCGGACAGGGACCCACCAAGAGACCCAGTACTTC.

The chain employs TRBV5-1 and TRBJ2-7; TRBD2 matches at 8 bases. The CDR3 extends over 17 amino acids. V was clipped by 2 bases and J by 5 bases; unmatched bases: 15. Germline loops: CDR1 SGHRS, CDR2 YFSETQ. The CDR3 sequence: CASSFPPGGPSSDEQYF. The CDR3 coding sequence is TGCGCCAGCAGCTTCCCACCGGGAGGGCCGTCTAGCGACGAGCAGTACTTC. Filled out from reference TRBV5-1 and TRBJ2-7, the complete variable domain reads KAGVTQTPRYLIKTRGQQVTLSCSPISGHRSVSWYQQTPGQGLQFLFEYFSETQRNKGNFPGRFSGRQFSNSRSEMNVSTLELGDSALYLCASSFPPGGPSSDEQYFGPGTRLTVT.

This clone appeared a few times. CDR3 DNA: TGTGCCGGGGGGACCGTGGAAGAGACCCAGTACTTC. The encoded protein is CAGGTVEETQYF. The rearrangement uses TRBV2 and TRBJ2-5; D is perhaps TRBD2 (6 bases). The CDR3 contains 12 residues. Germline loops: CDR1 SNHLY, CDR2 FYNNEI. The germline V and J ends were trimmed by 11 bases and 3 bases, with 13 bases remaining between them.

The chain joins TRBV5-5 to TRBJ2-1, with TRBD1 matching over 7 bases. After removal of 2 bases from V and 9 bases from J, the junction contained 8 bases not matched to a gene. This CDR3 contains 14 residues. Looked up from germline, CDR1 is SGHKS and CDR2 is YYEKEE (reference sequence). CDR3 in DNA: TGTGCCAGCAGCTTCCTCGGACAGGCCGTTGAGCAGTTCTTC. As protein: CASSFLGQAVEQFF.

This clone turned up a few times. This sequence joins TRBV10-3 and TRBJ1-1; D is ambiguous. With 2 bases removed from V and 4 bases from J, the gap between germline ends came to 11 bases. The CDR3 is 14 residues long. Germline V gives CDR1 ENHRY, CDR2 SYGVKD. CDR3 sequence reads: CAISEGVVGTEAFF. CDR3 DNA: TGTGCCATCAGTGAGGGAGTGGTGGGCACTGAAGCTTTCTTT.

This clone has a handful of counts. V and J are TRBV6-5 and TRBJ2-2, with 8 bases that match TRBD2. With V trimmed by 9 bases and J by 7 bases, 13 bases remained unmatched. From germline, CDR1 is MNHEY and CDR2 SVGAGI. This CDR3 comprises 15 residues. CDR3 in DNA: TGTGCCAGTAGGGGGAGGCGGGGGGCCATCGGGGAGCTGTTTTTT. Translated, it gives CASRGRRGAIGELFF.

This sequence joins TRBV27 and TRBJ2-3; the D is unclear. Germline loops: CDR1 MNHEY, CDR2 SMNVEV (reference sequence). CDR3 length equals 17 residues. V was clipped by 2 bases and J by 1 base, with 16 bases between them. The CDR3 here is CASSLPILPVRTDTQYF. CDR3 nucleotide sequence: TGTGCCAGCAGTTTACCTATTTTACCCGTCCGCACAGATACGCAGTATTTT.

V gene TRBV11-3 combines with J gene TRBJ2-7; TRBD1 might be the D (5 bases). The V gene's germline CDR1 is SGHNT and CDR2 YENEEA. The CDR3 is 12 residues long. Trimming removed 2 bases at V and 7 bases at J, with 9 bases between. The CDR3 DNA follows: TGTGCCAGCAGCTTAATGGGGCGGGAGCAGTACTTC. It translates to CASSLMGREQYF.

This clone was detected only a few times. The chain is built from TRBV6-4 and TRBJ2-2; TRBD1 agrees at 9 bases. Trimming took 0 bases from V and 2 from J; bases not matched to a gene: 1. CDR3 length equals 16 residues. Per the germline V gene, CDR1 is MRHNA and CDR2 is SNTAGT. CDR3 amino acids: CASSDSGQGNTGELFF. In DNA form, the CDR3 reads TGTGCCAGCAGTGACTCGGGACAGGGTAACACCGGGGAGCTGTTTTTT.

This clone was found a few times. J is TRBJ2-3 and V is TRBV13, with unresolved D. Germline lookup yields CDR1 PRHDT and CDR2 FYEKMQ (reference sequence). The CDR3 totals 15 residues. V was shortened by 0 bases and J by 7 bases, with 14 bases between the two germline ends. This CDR3 reads CASSLGRSYGYTQYF. The CDR3 region has the DNA TGTGCCAGCAGCTTAGGTCGATCCTACGGGTATACGCAGTATTTT.

The rearrangement uses TRBV7-9 and TRBJ2-7; D may be TRBD2 (5 bases). The V end lost 4 bases, the J end lost 1 base, and 17 bases lay between the germline ends. Germline lookup yields CDR1 SEHNR and CDR2 FQNEAQ (reference sequence). This CDR3 spans 16 amino acids. CDR3 amino acids: CASSWVGSSLSYEQYF. In DNA, the CDR3 is TGTGCCAGCAGCTGGGTTGGGAGTAGTTTGTCCTACGAGCAGTACTTC.

In DNA, the CDR3 is TGTGCCAGCAGTGATTTCGGGCTAGCGGGGACCCTCACCGGGGAGCTGTTTTTT. Protein product: CASSDFGLAGTLTGELFF. The chain carries TRBV2 and TRBJ2-2, with TRBD2 matching 9 bases. The CDR3 length is 18 residues. With 3 bases clipped from V and 4 bases from J, the junction kept 12 bases outside the gene matches. CDR1 is SNHLY and CDR2 is FYNNEI in the germline V gene.

This clone was counted between two and nine times. The V and J genes are TRBV6-1 and TRBJ2-3, with D possibly TRBD1 on 5 matching bases. The CDR3 consists of 14 residues. With 10 bases removed from V and 4 bases from J, the gap between germline ends came to 18 bases. Germline V gene lookup returns CDR1 MNHNS and CDR2 SASEGT. CDR3 DNA sequence: TGTGCCACCACCTTGGACCTAGGGGCAGATACGCAGTATTTT. Amino acid sequence: CATTLDLGADTQYF.

The J gene is TRBJ2-1, the V gene TRBV4-2; D perhaps matches TRBD2 (5 bases). The V gene's germline CDR1 is LGHNA and CDR2 YNFKEQ. This CDR3 spans 15 amino acids. V was cut by 0 bases and J by 8 bases, with 14 bases left in between. CDR3 nucleotide sequence: TGTGCCAGCAGCCAAGAACTCACTAGGCTCGATGAGCAGTTCTTC. It encodes CASSQELTRLDEQFF.

The chain links TRBV6-1 to TRBJ1-5; TRBD1 is a possible D gene (5 bases). CDR3 length: 14 amino acids. Germline V gene sequence: CDR1 MNHNS, CDR2 SASEGT. Trimming stripped 1 base from V and 1 base from J, with 5 bases between. In nucleotides, the CDR3 is TGTGCCAGCAGTGAAGGACAGAGCAATCAGCCCCAGCATTTT. This codes for CASSEGQSNQPQHF.

The rearrangement links TRBV7-9 to TRBJ2-2; 9 bases line up with TRBD2. Per germline, CDR1 SEHNR and CDR2 FQNEAQ (reference sequence). After removal of 3 bases from V and 7 bases from J, the junction contained 9 bases not matched to a gene. The CDR3 runs 16 residues. The CDR3 loop is CASSLLGGTSFGELFF. CDR3 nucleotide sequence: TGTGCCAGCAGCTTGCTGGGCGGGACTAGCTTCGGGGAGCTGTTTTTT.

This sequence joins TRBV9 and TRBJ2-7, with 9 bases identical to TRBD1. Per the germline V gene, CDR1 is SGDLS and CDR2 is YYNGEE. The CDR3 runs 16 residues. V dropped 4 bases and J dropped 0; count of bases not matched to a gene: 8. The CDR3 DNA follows: TGTGCCAGCAGCCCAACCCGGGACAGGGTCTCCTACGAGCAGTACTTC. It yields the protein CASSPTRDRVSYEQYF.

The rearrangement links TRBV9 to TRBJ1-2; TRBD1 is a possible D gene (6 bases). Germline assignment: CDR1 SGDLS and CDR2 YYNGEE. Trimming pared 1 base from V and 8 bases from J, leaving 18 bases between. The CDR3 extends over 15 amino acids. CDR3 region: CASSVPPTGSHGYTF. As DNA, the CDR3 is TGTGCCAGCAGCGTACCCCCAACAGGGAGCCACGGCTACACCTTC.

The chain uses TRBV9 and TRBJ2-2; perhaps TRBD1 as D (6 bases). The CDR3 runs 15 residues. Per the germline V gene, CDR1 is SGDLS and CDR2 is YYNGEE. V lost 4 bases to trimming and J lost 0 bases, with 10 bases between them. The CDR3 protein is CASSLEGANTGELFF. Written as DNA, the CDR3 is TGTGCCAGCAGCCTTGAGGGGGCGAACACCGGGGAGCTGTTTTTT.

As for this clone: One end of the junction fails to match germline, which may point to a read error. This sequence joins TRBV7-9 and TRBJ2-7; D is ambiguous. Germline CDR1 reads SEHNR; CDR2 reads FQNEAQ (reference sequence). CDR3 size: 12 residues. CDR3 region: CSSSPVIYEQYF. In DNA form, the CDR3 reads TGTTCCAGCAGCCCGGTTATCTACGAGCAGTACTTC.

The sample holds a few counts of this clone. This chain uses TRBV7-2 with TRBJ1-4, with D hard to call. V was pared by 1 base and J by 5 bases, with 11 bases between. CDR3 size: 15 residues. Germline V gene data show CDR1 as SGHTA and CDR2 as FQGNSA. CDR3 region: CASSLGELVNEKLFF. CDR3 coding DNA: TGTGCCAGCAGCTTAGGGGAGTTGGTGAATGAAAAACTGTTTTTT.